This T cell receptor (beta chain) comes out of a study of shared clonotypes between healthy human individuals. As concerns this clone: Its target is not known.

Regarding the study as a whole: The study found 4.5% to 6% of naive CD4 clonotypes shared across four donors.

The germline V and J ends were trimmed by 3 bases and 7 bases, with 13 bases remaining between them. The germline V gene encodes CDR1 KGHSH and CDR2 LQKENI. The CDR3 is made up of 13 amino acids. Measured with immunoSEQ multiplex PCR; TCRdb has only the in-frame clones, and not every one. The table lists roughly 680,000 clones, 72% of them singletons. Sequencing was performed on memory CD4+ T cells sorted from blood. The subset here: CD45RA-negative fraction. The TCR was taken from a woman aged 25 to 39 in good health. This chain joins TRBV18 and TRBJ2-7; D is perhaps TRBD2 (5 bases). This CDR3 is CASSPKRVEEQYF. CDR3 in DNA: TGTGCCAGCTCACCGAAGAGGGTGGAAGAGCAGTACTTC.